The source of this T cell receptor (beta chain) is a study of CD8+ T cells in alopecia areata (dated by TCRdb to between 2017 and 2018). General notes on the study: Treated patients were enrolled in an open-label pilot trial of oral tofacitinib, 5 to 10 mg twice daily, for moderate-to-severe alopecia areata. Tofacitinib was given for 6 to 18 months, followed by 6 months of follow-up off drug to assess delayed response and recurrence. Disease severity in treated patients was measured with the SALT score, which quantifies the percentage of affected scalp surface area. The study used high-throughput TCRbeta sequencing to examine T cell clonal expansion in alopecia areata, in both the C3H/HeJ mouse model and human patients. Human TCRbeta sequencing covered scalp tissue and sorted CD4+ and CD8+ peripheral blood T cells from patchy and totalis/universalis alopecia areata patients and healthy controls. Patients on tofacitinib were biopsied at baseline and after 4 and 24 weeks of treatment, and several of the patients also had a later scalp biopsy. Scalp clonality was compared across normal scalp (n=4), patchy alopecia areata scalp (n=8), and alopecia totalis/universalis scalp (n=8). The RNA source kit depended on sample type: the PAXgene miRNA kit for fixed scalp, the miRNeasy kit for PBMCs, and the RNeasy kit for mouse skin. immunoSEQ multiplex PCR using 35 Vbeta forward primers and 13 Jbeta reverse primers was used to amplify TCRbeta CDR3 regions. Broader findings and caveats from the paper: Compared with normal scalp, lesional scalp had higher clonality and more expanded CD8+ clones, particularly in alopecia totalis/universalis, a pattern that suggests antigenic drive. Shared TCR sequences between patients were less evident than in mice, which may be partly attributable to HLA diversity in the patient population. Many expanded lesional clones were found to persist in scalp and blood during tofacitinib treatment, and relapse after treatment cessation may be partly explained by this persistence. Resident alphabeta T cells in normal human skin are also sequenced, complicating scalp TCR repertoire analysis, unlike mouse skin dominated by gammadelta T cells. Because the treated cohort was small and included a single nonresponder, larger studies are needed to assess links between baseline CD8+ expansion and response. Scalp clonality and the number of expanded CD8+ clones among the top 100 scalp clones were significantly decreased by tofacitinib.

What this sample's time point label stands for: around 26 weeks on oral tofacitinib. This sample's treatment or condition label indicates: oral pan-JAK inhibitor, 5-10 mg twice daily. Lesional scalp punch biopsies and peripheral blood were collected from alopecia areata patients. PBMCs were isolated by density centrifugation and stained for CD3, CD4 and CD8, and CD4+ and CD8+ T cells were sorted on a FACSAria. The V and J ends are trimmed by 4 bases and 1 base, leaving 13 bases between them. The CDR3 covers 14 residues, taking in both the cysteine and the phenylalanine. CDR3 DNA only is kept here, 42 bases in frame from base 1. According to the germline V gene, CDR1 reads SQVTM and CDR2 reads ANQGSEA. Turning to this clone: The target of this receptor is not known. There are no base qualities to consult, and no much larger clone falls within one base.

The protocol used for the library was the immunoSEQ multiplex PCR assay. RNA was extracted from all samples and reverse transcribed into cDNA, which served as template for TCR sequencing. SuperScript III was used to make first-strand cDNA, primed with a 2:1 mix of oligo-dT and random hexamers. A synthetic immune receptor repertoire was used to measure amplification bias, and any remaining bias was corrected computationally. From the authors' description of their analysis: Raw reads were preprocessed to remove errors, and CDR3 was defined according to IMGT conventions as the region from the conserved cysteine to phenylalanine. To get clonality, Shannon entropy was normalized by log2 of the number of productive unique TCRs and the result was subtracted from 1. Whether each scalp clone was CD4 or CD8 was inferred by checking scalp TCRbeta sequences against the CD4 and CD8 repertoires from sorted blood. TCRdb holds this immuneACCESS table with in-frame rearrangements only. Some clones are missing; in checked studies, unresolved V genes explain under half, and the rest has no known cause. V and J calls and clone size are copied from that table; D and trimming were computed from the DNA. In all, the sample holds 150,000 to 200,000 clones, and over 55% of those were seen once. Of the sample, over 1% is held by the ten largest clones.

The input for sequencing was CD4+ T cells sorted from blood, taken at week 24, from a patient treated with tofacitinib. The sequence is built from TRBV29-1 and TRBJ1-1; the D gene cannot be resolved reliably. The sequence came from a human donor with alopecia areata. The DNA is TGCAGCGTTGCCCACAAGCTTACGAACACTGAAGCTTTCTTT. The translation is CSVAHKLTNTEAFF.